The rows below give T cell receptor beta chains drawn from one sample of a study of blood T cells in healthy people across ages. TCRdb reprocessed the 5' RACE reads with MiXCR, giving one entry per CDR3 protein. The table has 1.5 million to 2 million distinct CDR3 sequences, 30% to 40% seen once. What was sequenced was blood. These receptors originate from a human donor in good health. Each CDR3 is given with its conserved first and last residue. The order of the fields is clone size, D gene, J gene, V gene, CDR3 DNA, CDR3 protein. A D gene is named only where the DNA matches it firmly. The size of a clone is reported for some rows only, either as once, few or many, or as a class for expanded clones.

few | . | TRBJ2-3 | TRBV20-1 | TGCAGTGCTAGGCGGCCAGATACGCAGTATTTT | CSARRPDTQYF
. | . | TRBJ2-7 | TRBV4-3 | TGCGCCAGCAGCGTCGTCGGCCAGGTCCGGGAGCAGTACTTC | CASSVVGQVREQYF
few | . | TRBJ2-6 | TRBV6-2/TRBV6-3 | TGTGCCAGCGGCCTAGGGCCTGGGGCCAACGTCCTGACTTTC | CASGLGPGANVLTF
few | TRBD1 | TRBJ2-7 | TRBV12-5 | TGTGCTAGTGGTCTAGCAACCAGGACAGGGTTATTAAGCACCTACGAGCAGTACTTC | CASGLATRTGLLSTYEQYF
. | . | TRBJ2-4 | TRBV28 | TGTGCCAGCAGTTTATGGATAAACATTCAGTACTTC | CASSLWINIQYF
. | TRBD2 | TRBJ2-1 | TRBV24-1 | TGTGTCACCAGTGATTTTCGTAGCGGGGGGTCATTTGGCGATGAGCAGTTCTTC | CVTSDFRSGGSFGDEQFF
few | TRBD1 | TRBJ2-1 | TRBV20-1 | TGCAGTGCTAGAGATGGGGACAGGGTCTACAATGAGCAGTTCTTC | CSARDGDRVYNEQFF
few | . | TRBJ2-5 | TRBV20-1 | TGCAGTGCTAGGGCCCTCTCGTACCAAGAGACCCAGTACTTC | CSARALSYQETQYF
few | TRBD2 | TRBJ2-3 | TRBV29-1 | TGCAGCGTTGTTATTAGCGGGGGTTCTGATACGCAGTATTTT | CSVVISGGSDTQYF
few | TRBD1 | TRBJ1-1 | TRBV29-1 | TGCAGCGCTGGACAGGTGATATTGAACACTGAAGCTTTCTTT | CSAGQVILNTEAFF
. | . | TRBJ2-7 | TRBV5-1 | TGCGCTAGCTTTGGGGGGGGCCCTTCTACCTCCTACGAGCAGTACTTC | CASFGGGPSTSYEQYF
few | . | TRBJ2-7 | TRBV7-6 | TGTGCCAGCAGCCTAACTCGGGGGTATTCCTACGAGCAGTACTTC | CASSLTRGYSYEQYF
few | . | TRBJ2-2 | TRBV15 | TGTGCCACCAGCAGAGATGCGAGGGGCACCGGGGAGCTGTTTTTT | CATSRDARGTGELFF
. | . | TRBJ1-1 | TRBV12-3/TRBV12-4 | TGTGCCAGCAGTTTATTTCCGGAGAACACTGAAGCTTTCTTT | CASSLFPENTEAFF
. | TRBD2 | TRBJ2-5 | TRBV10-2 | TGCGCCAGCAGTGAACCTGCGGGGGGGCGGGAGACCCAGTACTTC | CASSEPAGGRETQYF
many | . | TRBJ1-2 | TRBV6-1 | TGTGCCAGCAGTCCCTCTTGGGACCCACTGAGCTGGGCGAATGGCTACACCTTC | CASSPSWDPLSWANGYTF
few | . | TRBJ1-4 | TRBV9 | TGTGCCAGCAGCGTTTATGGGGAGTATAATGAAAAACTGTTTTTT | CASSVYGEYNEKLFF
few | . | TRBJ2-7 | TRBV11-2 | TGTGCCAGCAGCAGGGGCAGCCCATACGAGCAGTACTTC | CASSRGSPYEQYF
. | . | TRBJ1-1 | TRBV20-1 | TGCAGTGCTCTCTCCCGGATGAACACTGAAGCTTTCTTT | CSALSRMNTEAFF
once | . | TRBJ1-4 | TRBV6-6 | TGTGCCAGCAGTTACGACTCAGGGCGGGAAAAACTGTTTTTT | CASSYDSGREKLFF
. | TRBD1 | TRBJ2-1 | TRBV12-3/TRBV12-4 | TGTGCCAGCAGTTTAGTGGGGACAGGGACCAATGAGCAGTTCTTC | CASSLVGTGTNEQFF
. | TRBD1 | TRBJ2-1 | TRBV7-9 | TGTGCCAGCAGCTCAGGGACAGGGCACGATGAGCAGTTCTTC | CASSSGTGHDEQFF
. | . | TRBJ2-7 | TRBV7-2 | TGTGCCAGCAGTTTAGCGGCAGCTAGCTACGAGCAGTACTTC | CASSLAAASYEQYF
few | . | TRBJ1-2 | TRBV4-3 | TGCGCCAGCAGCCAAGAAGAATTTGGGGACACCTATGGCTACACCTTC | CASSQEEFGDTYGYTF
. | . | TRBJ2-1 | TRBV7-8 | TGTGCCAGCAGCTTAGCGTTTTTCAGCATGAGTGAGCAGTTCTTC | CASSLAFFSMSEQFF
few | . | TRBJ2-4 | TRBV9 | TGTGCCAACAGCGTAGGAGGGGGGCCCAAAAACATTCAGTACTTC | CANSVGGGPKNIQYF
few | . | TRBJ2-1 | TRBV7-2 | TGTGCCAGCAGCTTCTTGGCCCTAACAGGAAAACAGCAGTTCTTC | CASSFLALTGKQQFF
. | . | TRBJ2-3 | TRBV28 | TGTGCCAGCAGTTTAAGGGACACTAGTACGCAGTATTTT | CASSLRDTSTQYF
. | TRBD1 | TRBJ2-1 | TRBV2 | TGTGCCAGGGGACAGGCCCGCCAGGGAGAGCAGTTCTTC | CARGQARQGEQFF
once | . | TRBJ2-5 | TRBV28 | TGTGCCAGCAGTTTAGTGGGGTGGAAAGAGGGAGGCCAAGAGACCCAGTACTTC | CASSLVGWKEGGQETQYF
once | TRBD1 | TRBJ2-1 | TRBV7-9 | TGTGCCAGCAGCTTAGGGACAGGGCCGGCTTATTGGGATGAGCAGTTCTTC | CASSLGTGPAYWDEQFF
. | . | TRBJ2-1 | TRBV24-1 | TGTGCCACCAAGGCCCGCTCCTACAATGAGCAGTTCTTC | CATKARSYNEQFF
. | . | TRBJ1-5 | TRBV2 | TGTGCCAGCAGTGAATTAAGTAGCAATCAGCCCCAGCATTTT | CASSELSSNQPQHF
. | . | TRBJ2-7 | TRBV12-3/TRBV12-4 | TGTGCCAGCAGTCATGCCGGCGGGGACTACGAGCAGTACTTC | CASSHAGGDYEQYF
. | . | TRBJ2-3 | TRBV7-9 | TGTGCCAGCAGCTTCGACAATATGGGGGACACAGATACGCAGTATTTT | CASSFDNMGDTDTQYF
many | . | TRBJ2-5 | TRBV20-1 | TGCAGTGCTAGATCCGTTGGTCCAGAGACCCAGTACTTC | CSARSVGPETQYF
. | . | TRBJ1-1 | TRBV3-1 | TGTGCCAGCAGCCAAGAATGGCACTGGAGCCCCACTGAAGCTTTCTTT | CASSQEWHWSPTEAFF
few | . | TRBJ2-3 | TRBV20-1 | TGCAGTGGCCTTTTGAGGGGAGATACGCAGTATTTT | CSGLLRGDTQYF
. | . | TRBJ1-5 | TRBV14 | TGTGCCAGCAGCCAAGATTTTGGACAGCCTCATCAGCCCCAGCATTTT | CASSQDFGQPHQPQHF
few | . | TRBJ2-3 | TRBV7-2 | TGTGCCAGCAGCTTCGACGTGAGCAGGGCAGATACGCAGTATTTT | CASSFDVSRADTQYF
. | . | TRBJ1-5 | TRBV13 | TGTGCCAGCGGCCCCGCTGGAGGCCAGCCCCAGCATTTT | CASGPAGGQPQHF
. | TRBD1 | TRBJ1-2 | TRBV28 | TGTGCCAGCAGTAATCCGGGACAGTACAATGGCGGCTACACCTTC | CASSNPGQYNGGYTF
. | . | TRBJ1-5 | TRBV24-1 | TGTGCCACCAGTGCGGTAGCTAGCAATCAGCCCCAGCATTTT | CATSAVASNQPQHF
. | TRBD1 | TRBJ1-5 | TRBV2 | TGTGCCAGCAAAACAGGGGGTCGAATAAGCAATCAGCCCCAGCATTTT | CASKTGGRISNQPQHF
. | . | TRBJ1-2 | TRBV7-6 | TGTGCCAGCAGCTTATTTGAGGCCCTGAACTATGGCTACACCTTC | CASSLFEALNYGYTF
few | . | TRBJ1-2 | TRBV28 | TGTGCCAGCAGCTCCTTCATTCGGGGCTATGGCTACACCTTC | CASSSFIRGYGYTF
. | . | TRBJ2-7 | TRBV28 | TGTGCCAGCAGCCTCGGGCTTGGGCAGTACTTC | CASSLGLGQYF
few | TRBD2 | TRBJ2-1 | TRBV20-1 | TGCAGTGCTAGAGCCGGGACTAGCGGATACAATGAGCAGTTCTTC | CSARAGTSGYNEQFF
few | TRBD1 | TRBJ1-1 | TRBV20-1 | TGCAGTGCTAGACCGACAGGGAGGGTGAACACTGAAGCTTTCTTT | CSARPTGRVNTEAFF
. | TRBD1 | TRBJ2-7 | TRBV7-6 | TGTGCCAGCAGCTTATTGACAGGGGGGAGCCTCTACGAGCAGTACTTC | CASSLLTGGSLYEQYF
. | . | TRBJ2-7 | TRBV7-2 | TGTGCCGGCAGCCTCCAATCCGCCTCCTACGAGCAGTACTTC | CAGSLQSASYEQYF
few | . | TRBJ2-7 | TRBV4-3 | TGCGCCAGCAGCCAAGGCCCGGCGGGTCTGGGAACATACGAGCAGTACTTC | CASSQGPAGLGTYEQYF
few | TRBD1 | TRBJ1-2 | TRBV12-3/TRBV12-4 | TGTGCCAGCAGTTTAGGCAACAGGGGCAGCGGAGGCTACACCTTC | CASSLGNRGSGGYTF
. | TRBD1 | TRBJ1-2 | TRBV7-3 | TGTGCCGGCAGCTTACAGGGGGCGAACTATGGCTACACCTTC | CAGSLQGANYGYTF
few | TRBD2 | TRBJ2-5 | TRBV7-2 | TGTGCCAGCAGCTTATCAGCGGGGGTGGAGACCCAGTACTTC | CASSLSAGVETQYF